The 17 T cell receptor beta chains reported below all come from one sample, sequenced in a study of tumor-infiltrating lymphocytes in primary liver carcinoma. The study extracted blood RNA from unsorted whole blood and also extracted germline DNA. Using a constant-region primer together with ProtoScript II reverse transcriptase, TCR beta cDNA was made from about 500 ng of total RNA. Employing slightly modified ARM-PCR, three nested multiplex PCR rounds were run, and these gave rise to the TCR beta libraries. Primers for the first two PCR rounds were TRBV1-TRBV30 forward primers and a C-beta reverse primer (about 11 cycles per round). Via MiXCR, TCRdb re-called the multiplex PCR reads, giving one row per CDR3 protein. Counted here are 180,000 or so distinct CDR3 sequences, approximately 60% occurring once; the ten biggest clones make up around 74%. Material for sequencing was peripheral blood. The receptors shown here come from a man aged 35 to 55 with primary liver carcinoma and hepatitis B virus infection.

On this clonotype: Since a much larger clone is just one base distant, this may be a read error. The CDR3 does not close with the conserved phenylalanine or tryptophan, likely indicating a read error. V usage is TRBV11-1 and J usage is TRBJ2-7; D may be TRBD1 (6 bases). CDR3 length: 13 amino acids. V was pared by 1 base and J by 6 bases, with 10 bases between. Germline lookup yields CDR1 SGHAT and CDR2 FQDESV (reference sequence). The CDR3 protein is CASSLVQGSEQYL. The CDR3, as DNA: TGTGCCAGCAGCTTAGTACAGGGCTCCGAGCAGTACTTA.

The CDR3 here is CASSWSDNPRGQYF. The CDR3 coding sequence is TGTGCCAGCTCATGGTCGGACAATCCGCGAGGGCAGTACTTC. The genes are TRBV11-2 and TRBJ2-7, with a weak D call TRBD1 (5 bases). Germline loops: CDR1 SGHAT, CDR2 FQNNGV. The CDR3 sequence is 14 residues long. The V gene lost 8 bases and the J gene lost 9 bases, with 23 bases spanning the gap.

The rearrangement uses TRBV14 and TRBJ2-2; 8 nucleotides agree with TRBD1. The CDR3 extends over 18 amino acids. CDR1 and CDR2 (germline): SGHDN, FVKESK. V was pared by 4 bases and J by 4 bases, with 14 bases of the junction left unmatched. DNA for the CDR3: TGTGCCAGCAGCCCAAGAGGGACAGGCTCCTCGTTCACCGGGGAGCTGTTTTTT. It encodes CASSPRGTGSSFTGELFF.

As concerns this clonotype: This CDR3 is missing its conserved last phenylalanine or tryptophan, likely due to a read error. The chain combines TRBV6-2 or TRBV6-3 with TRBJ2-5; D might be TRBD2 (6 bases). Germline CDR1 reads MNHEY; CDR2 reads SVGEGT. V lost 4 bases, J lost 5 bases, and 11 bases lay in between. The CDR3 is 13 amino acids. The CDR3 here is CASSFGSSETQYS. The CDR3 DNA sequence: TGTGCCAGCAGTTTCGGGAGTTCGGAGACCCAGTACTCC.

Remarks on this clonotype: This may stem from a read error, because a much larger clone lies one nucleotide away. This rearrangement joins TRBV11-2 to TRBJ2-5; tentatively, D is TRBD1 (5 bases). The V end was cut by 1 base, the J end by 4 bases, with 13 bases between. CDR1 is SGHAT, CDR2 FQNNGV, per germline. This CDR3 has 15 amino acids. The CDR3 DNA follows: TGTGCCAGCAGCTTAGGACAGTGGTTACCAGAGACCCAGTACTTC. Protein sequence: CASSLGQWLPETQYF.

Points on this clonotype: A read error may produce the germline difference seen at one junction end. CDR3: CASSLDQRDGRETQYF. In nucleotides, the CDR3 is TGTGCCAGCAGCTTAGATCAACGGGATGGGAGAGAGACACAGTACTTC. The rearrangement uses TRBV11-2 and TRBJ2-5, with D tentatively TRBD2 (5 bases). This CDR3 is 16 amino acids long. The germline gives CDR1 SGHAT, CDR2 FQNNGV.

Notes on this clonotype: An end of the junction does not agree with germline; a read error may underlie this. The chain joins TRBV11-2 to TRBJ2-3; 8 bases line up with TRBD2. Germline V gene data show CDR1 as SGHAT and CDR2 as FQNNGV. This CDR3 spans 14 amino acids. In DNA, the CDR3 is TGTGCCAGCAGTCGGGGGGGCGTCGCAGATGCGCAGTATTTT. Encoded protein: CASSRGGVADAQYF.

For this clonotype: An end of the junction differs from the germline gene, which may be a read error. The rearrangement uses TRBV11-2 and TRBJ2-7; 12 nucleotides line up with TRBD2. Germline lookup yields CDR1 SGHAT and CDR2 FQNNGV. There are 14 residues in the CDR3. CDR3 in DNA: TGTGCCAGCATTGATACTAGCGGGAGGTACGAACAGTACTTC. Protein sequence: CASIDTSGRYEQYF.

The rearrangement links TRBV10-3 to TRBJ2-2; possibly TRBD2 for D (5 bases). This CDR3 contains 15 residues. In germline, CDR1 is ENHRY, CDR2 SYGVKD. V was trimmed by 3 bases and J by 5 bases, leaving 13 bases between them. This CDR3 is CAISDALRRTGELFF. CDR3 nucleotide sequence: TGTGCCATCAGTGACGCCCTAAGGAGGACCGGGGAGCTGTTTTTT.

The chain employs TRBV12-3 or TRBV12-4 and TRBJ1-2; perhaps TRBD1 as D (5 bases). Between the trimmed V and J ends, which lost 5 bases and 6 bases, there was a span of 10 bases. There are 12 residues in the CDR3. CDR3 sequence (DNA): TGTGCCAGCAGTGCAAGGGGAAATGGCTACACCTTC. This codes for CASSARGNGYTF.

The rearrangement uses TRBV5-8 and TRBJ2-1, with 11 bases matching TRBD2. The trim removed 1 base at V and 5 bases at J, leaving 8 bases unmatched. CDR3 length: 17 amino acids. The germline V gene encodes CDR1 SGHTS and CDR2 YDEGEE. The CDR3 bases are TGTGCCAGCAGCTTGTATAGCGGGAGGGCCGGAGACAATGAGCAGTTCTTC. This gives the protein CASSLYSGRAGDNEQFF.

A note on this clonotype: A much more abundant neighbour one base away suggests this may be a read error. Here the CDR3 DNA reads TGTGCCAGCGTACTAGCGGGAAGGGCAGATACGCAGTATTTT. Translating gives CASVLAGRADTQYF. This chain links TRBV6-1 with TRBJ2-3; 10 bases match TRBD2. The V and J ends lost 8 bases and 4 bases, in that order; junction bases with no gene match: 6. CDR3 size: 14 residues. Germline lookup yields CDR1 MNHNS and CDR2 SASEGT.

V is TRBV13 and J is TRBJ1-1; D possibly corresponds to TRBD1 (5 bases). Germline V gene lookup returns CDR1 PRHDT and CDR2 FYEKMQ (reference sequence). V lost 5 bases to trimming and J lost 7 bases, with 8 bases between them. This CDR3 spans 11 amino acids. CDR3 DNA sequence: TGTGCCAGCAGCCTTCAGGGTGAAGCTTTCTTT. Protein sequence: CASSLQGEAFF. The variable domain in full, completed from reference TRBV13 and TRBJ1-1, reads AAGVIQSPRHLIKEKRETATLKCYPIPRHDTVYWYQQGPGQDPQFLISFYEKMQSDKGSIPDRFSAQQFSDYHSELNMSSLELGDSALYFCASSLQGEAFFGQGTRLTVV.

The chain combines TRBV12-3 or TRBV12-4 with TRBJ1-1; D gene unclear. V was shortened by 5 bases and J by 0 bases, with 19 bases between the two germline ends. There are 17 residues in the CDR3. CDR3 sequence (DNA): TGTGCCAGCAGTCCTACGGGTTCCACGGGGATGAACACTGAAGCTTTCTTT. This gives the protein CASSPTGSTGMNTEAFF.

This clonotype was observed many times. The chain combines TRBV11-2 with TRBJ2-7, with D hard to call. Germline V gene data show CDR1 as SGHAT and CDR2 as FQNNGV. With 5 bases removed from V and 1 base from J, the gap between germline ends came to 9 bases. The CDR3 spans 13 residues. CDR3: CASSHGFSYEQYF. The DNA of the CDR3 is TGTGCCAGCAGCCATGGGTTTTCCTACGAGCAGTACTTC.

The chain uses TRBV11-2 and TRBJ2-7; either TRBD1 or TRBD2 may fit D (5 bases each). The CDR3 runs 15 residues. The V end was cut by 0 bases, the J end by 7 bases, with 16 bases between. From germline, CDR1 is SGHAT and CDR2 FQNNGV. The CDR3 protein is CASSLDLGVTGEQYF. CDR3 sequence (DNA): TGTGCCAGCAGCTTAGATCTGGGGGTGACGGGAGAGCAGTACTTC.

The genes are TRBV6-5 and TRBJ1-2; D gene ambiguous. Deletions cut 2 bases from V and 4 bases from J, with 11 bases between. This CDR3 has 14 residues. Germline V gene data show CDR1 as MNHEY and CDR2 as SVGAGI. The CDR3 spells CASSYPRRPYGYTF. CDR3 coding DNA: TGTGCCAGCAGTTACCCGAGACGGCCCTATGGCTACACCTTC.